This TCR beta chain stems from a study of Ad26.COV2.S vaccination and SARS-CoV-2 variants. Study-level background: In the study, Ad26.COV2.S was injected intramuscularly once, or twice 56 days apart.

As to treatment: some 20 received Ad26.COV2.S at low or high dose, single or two shots; 5 received placebo; per-sample allocation not given. Specimen acquisition occurred on day 63 following the initial vaccine or placebo injection. Donor was an adult aged 18-55 years in Boston. Generated by immunoSEQ multiplex PCR, the TCRdb table keeps only in-frame clones and is missing some. Among roughly 500,000 clones listed, roughly 89% were seen once. V was trimmed by 2 bases and J by 8 bases, leaving 7 bases between them. The CDR3 is 12 amino acids. CDR1 is KGHSH and CDR2 is LQKENI in the germline V gene. This material consisted of peripheral blood, taken in a trial of Ad26.COV2.S vaccine versus placebo. The clonotype originates from a person between 18 and 65 years old who received the Ad26.COV2.S COVID-19 vaccine or a placebo. The J gene is TRBJ1-5, the V gene TRBV18; D unclear. As DNA, the CDR3 is TGTGCCAGCTCACCAGGCGGGGAGCCCCAGCATTTT. Translated, it gives CASSPGGEPQHF.